This T cell receptor (beta chain) was recovered during a study of Ad26.COV2.S vaccination and SARS-CoV-2 variants. Overall study context: Recipients of Ad26.COV2.S got it intramuscularly, once or twice 56 days apart. The study, taken as a whole, reports: Measurement of non-spike TCR breadth gave similar results in vaccine and placebo recipients.

CDR1 and CDR2 (germline): LGHNA, YSLEER. Unmatched junction bases numbered 4, after V lost 4 bases and J lost 3 bases. The CDR3 runs 14 residues. Sequencing was performed with immunoSEQ multiplex PCR; in TCRdb, only in-frame clones are kept and a portion is missing. The sample lists about 280,000 clones, about 90% occurring once. Of note for this clone: What it binds is unknown.

The sample's treatment: around 19 received Ad26.COV2.S at low or high dose, single or two shots; 5 received placebo; per-sample allocation not given. Sampling was done on day 63 after the first vaccine or placebo injection. This TCR came from a person between 18 and 60 years old who received the Ad26.COV2.S COVID-19 vaccine or a placebo. Here the sequenced sample was peripheral blood, taken in a trial of Ad26.COV2.S vaccine versus placebo. The chain joins TRBV4-3 to TRBJ2-7; 9 nucleotides match TRBD1. In DNA form, the CDR3 reads TGCGCCAGCAGCCTGGGGGACAGGGTCTACGAGCAGTACTTC. It translates to CASSLGDRVYEQYF.